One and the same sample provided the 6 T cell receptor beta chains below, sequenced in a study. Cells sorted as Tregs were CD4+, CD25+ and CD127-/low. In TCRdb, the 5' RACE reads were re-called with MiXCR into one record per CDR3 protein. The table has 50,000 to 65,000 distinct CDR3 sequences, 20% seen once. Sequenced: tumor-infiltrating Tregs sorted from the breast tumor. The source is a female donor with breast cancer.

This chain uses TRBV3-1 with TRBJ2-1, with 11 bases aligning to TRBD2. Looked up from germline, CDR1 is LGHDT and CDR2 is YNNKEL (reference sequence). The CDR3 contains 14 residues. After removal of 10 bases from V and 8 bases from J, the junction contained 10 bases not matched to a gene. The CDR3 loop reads CATRGLAESDEQFF. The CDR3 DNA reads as TGTGCCACCCGGGGACTAGCGGAATCGGATGAGCAGTTCTTC.

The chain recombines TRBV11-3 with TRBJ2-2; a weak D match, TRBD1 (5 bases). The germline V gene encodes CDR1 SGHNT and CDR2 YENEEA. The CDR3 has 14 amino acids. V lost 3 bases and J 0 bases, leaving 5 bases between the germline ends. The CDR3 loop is CASSLTANTGELFF. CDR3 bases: TGTGCCAGCAGCTTGACAGCGAACACCGGGGAGCTGTTTTTT.

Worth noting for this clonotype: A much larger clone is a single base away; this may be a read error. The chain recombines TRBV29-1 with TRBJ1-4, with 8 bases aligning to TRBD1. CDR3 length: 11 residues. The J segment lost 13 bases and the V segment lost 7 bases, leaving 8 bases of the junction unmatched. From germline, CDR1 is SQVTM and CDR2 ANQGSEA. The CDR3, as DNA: TGCAGCGCTTGGACAGGGCGAAGACTGTTTTTT. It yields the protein CSAWTGRRLFF.

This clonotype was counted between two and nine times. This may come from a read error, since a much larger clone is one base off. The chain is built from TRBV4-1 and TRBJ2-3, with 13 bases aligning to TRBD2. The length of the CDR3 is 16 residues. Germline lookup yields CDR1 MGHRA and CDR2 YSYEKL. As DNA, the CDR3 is TGCGCCGGCAGCCGACTAGCGGGAGGTCTCACAGATACGCAGTATTTT. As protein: CAGSRLAGGLTDTQYF.

The CDR3 bases are TGTGCCAGCAGCTTTACCGGGACTAGATACACAGATACGCAGTATTTT. This gives the protein CASSFTGTRYTDTQYF. The chain has TRBV7-9 and TRBJ2-3, with 8 bases lining up with TRBD2. This CDR3 comprises 16 residues. Germline CDR1 SEHNR, CDR2 FQNEAQ (reference sequence). Trimming took 3 bases from V and 2 from J; bases not matched to a gene: 7.

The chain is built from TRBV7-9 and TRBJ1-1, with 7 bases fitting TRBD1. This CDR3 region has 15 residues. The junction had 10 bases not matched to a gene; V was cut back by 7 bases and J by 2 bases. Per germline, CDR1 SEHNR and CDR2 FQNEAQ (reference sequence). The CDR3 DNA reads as TGTGCCAGCAACCCGCAGACAGGGATAAACACTGAAGCTTTCTTT. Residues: CASNPQTGINTEAFF.